The 8 T cell receptor beta chains in this list originate from one sample, sequenced in a study of metastatic and nonmetastatic thyroid tumors. Until they underwent thyroid surgery, no patient had received any treatment. TCRdb re-called clones from the PCR reads using MiXCR. The table has 30,000 to 35,000 clones, approximately 17% seen once. Sequenced sample: blood. The receptors originated from a female donor with papillary thyroid cancer or a benign thyroid nodule (not recorded which). Some clones in this sample may be carry-over from other donors' samples.

In this sample, this clone turned up many times. This chain connects TRBV9 to TRBJ2-1; 9 nucleotides agree with TRBD2. This CDR3 has 15 residues. Germline V lookup: CDR1 SGDLS, CDR2 YYNGEE. The V segment lost 0 bases and the J segment 7 bases; nucleotides outside the gene matches: 5. The CDR3 loop reads CASSVELAGVNEQFF. The CDR3 nucleotides are TGTGCCAGCAGCGTAGAGTTAGCGGGGGTGAATGAGCAGTTCTTC.

This clone counts as medium-sized. The chain joins TRBV28 to TRBJ1-1; D is undetermined. Germline CDR1 reads MDHEN; CDR2 reads SYDVKM. The CDR3 is 13 residues long. Between the trimmed V and J ends, which lost 10 bases and 0 bases, there was a span of 12 bases. The CDR3 sequence: CATLNSLNTEAFF. For the CDR3, the DNA is TGTGCCACCCTGAATTCTCTGAACACTGAAGCTTTCTTT.

The chain employs TRBV20-1 and TRBJ2-2, with 9 bases fitting TRBD2. CDR1 DFQATT and CDR2 SNEGSKA come from the germline V gene (reference sequence). Trimming removed 6 bases from V and 7 bases from J; junction bases left unmatched: 18. The CDR3 loop spans 17 amino acids. Here the CDR3 reads CSAKDSGGRAFGGELFF. In nucleotides, the CDR3 is TGCAGTGCGAAGGATTCTGGCGGGAGGGCCTTTGGCGGGGAGCTGTTTTTT.

About this clone itself: The germline gene is not matched at one end of the junction; a read error may be the cause. The chain couples TRBV12-3 or TRBV12-4 to TRBJ2-5; TRBD1 or TRBD2 may be the D gene (5 bases each). This CDR3 comprises 15 residues. The CDR3 loop reads CASILALVGVETQYF. CDR3 bases: TGTGCCAGCATTTTAGCGCTAGTGGGGGTAGAGACCCAGTACTTC.

The table lists this clone with many counts. The V call is TRBV7-9, the J call TRBJ2-3, with D tentatively TRBD1 (6 bases). Trimming took 7 bases from V and 5 from J, leaving 16 bases between them. The CDR3 is 14 residues long. CDR1 is SEHNR, CDR2 FQNEAQ, per germline (reference sequence). CDR3 sequence (DNA): TGTGCCAGCACCCCGAGCCCAGGGGAAGATACGCAGTATTTT. It specifies CASTPSPGEDTQYF. The whole variable domain, remainder taken from reference TRBV7-9 and TRBJ2-3, is DTGVSQNPRHKITKRGQNVTFRCDPISEHNRLYWYRQTLGQGPEFLTYFQNEAQLEKSRLLSDRFSAERPKGSFSTLEIQRTEQGDSAMYLCASTPSPGEDTQYFGPGTRLTVL.

This clone appeared a few times. This chain joins TRBV5-1 and TRBJ2-7; 9 nucleotides line up with TRBD2. The CDR3 extends over 14 amino acids. Germline trimming cut 2 bases from V and 5 bases from J; bases unmatched to any gene: 5. Germline CDR1 and CDR2: SGHRS and YFSETQ. CDR3 in DNA: TGCGCCAGCAGCTTATACGGGACTAGCAACGAGCAGTACTTC. Its protein product is CASSLYGTSNEQYF.

This clone was observed at least ten times. J is TRBJ2-2 and V is TRBV5-4; a possible D gene is TRBD1 (5 bases). Trimming took off 1 base at V and 3 bases at J, with 10 bases between the two ends. CDR3 size: 15 residues. Per germline, CDR1 SGHNT and CDR2 YYREEE (reference sequence). In DNA, the CDR3 is TGTGCCAGCAGCTTGAGGGGTTCCTACACCGGGGAGCTGTTTTTT. It translates to CASSLRGSYTGELFF.

This clone was counted many times. J is TRBJ1-6 and V is TRBV28, with TRBD1 identical over 7 bases. This CDR3 contains 17 residues. The germline CDR1 and CDR2 sequences are MDHEN and SYDVKM. The trim removed 5 bases at V and 6 bases at J, leaving 13 bases unmatched. CDR3 in DNA: TGTGCCAGCAGTACCCCGACAGGGATAACTGGTAATTCACCCCTCCACTTT. Translating gives CASSTPTGITGNSPLHF.